This entry lists 19 T cell receptor beta chains sequenced from one sample in a study of cytomegalovirus exposure and HLA in healthy donors. PCR primers comprised 60 Vbeta and 13 Jbeta primers. Libraries were prepared by immunoSEQ multiplex PCR; TCRdb keeps only in-frame clonotypes and omits some of them. This sample has roughly 180,000 clones; about four fifths occur once, and the top ten carry around 0.24%. The sample was PBMCs. These receptors were taken from a boy aged 5-17 years in good health and CMV-seronegative.

The genes are TRBV7-8 and TRBJ1-5; the D gene is possibly TRBD1 (6 bases). The V end was cut by 5 bases, the J end by 2 bases, with 13 bases between. CDR1 is SGHVS, CDR2 FQNEAQ, per germline. CDR3 length: 15 residues. The CDR3 here is CASSARTVGNQPQHF. The CDR3 coding sequence is TGTGCCAGCAGCGCCAGGACAGTCGGCAATCAGCCCCAGCATTTT. The variable domain in full, completed from reference TRBV7-8 and TRBJ1-5, reads GAGVSQSPRYKVAKRGQDVALRCDPISGHVSLFWYQQALGQGPEFLTYFQNEAQLDKSGLPSDRFFAERPEGSVSTLKIQRTQQEDSAVYLCASSARTVGNQPQHFGDGTRLSIL.

The rearrangement joins TRBV4-1 to TRBJ1-6, with 7 bases fitting TRBD1. Per the germline V gene, CDR1 is MGHRA and CDR2 is YSYEKL. CDR3 length: 16 residues. J gave up 1 base and V 1 base, and 1 base lay outside the gene matches. The CDR3 DNA is TGCGCCAGCAGCCAAGGACAGGGATCCTATAATTCACCCCTCCACTTT. Protein product: CASSQGQGSYNSPLHF.

The chain couples TRBV7-9 to TRBJ1-1; D call uncertain. Germline CDR1 reads SEHNR; CDR2 reads FQNEAQ (reference sequence). The CDR3 runs 13 residues. Trimming pared 1 base from V and 7 bases from J, leaving 10 bases between. The CDR3 DNA sequence: TGTGCCAGCAGCTTAGGCCCCACCTATGAAGCTTTCTTT. As protein: CASSLGPTYEAFF. Looking up the rest from reference TRBV7-9 and TRBJ1-1 gives the full variable domain: DTGVSQNPRHKITKRGQNVTFRCDPISEHNRLYWYRQTLGQGPEFLTYFQNEAQLEKSRLLSDRFSAERPKGSFSTLEIQRTEQGDSAMYLCASSLGPTYEAFFGQGTRLTVV.

V gene TRBV7-8 combines with J gene TRBJ2-3; TRBD1 is a possible D gene (5 bases). Trimming took off 7 bases at V and 2 bases at J, with 10 bases between the two ends. This CDR3 comprises 13 residues. The germline V gene encodes CDR1 SGHVS and CDR2 FQNEAQ. In DNA form, the CDR3 reads TGTGCCAGCACAGACAGATACACAGATACGCAGTATTTT. Translating gives CASTDRYTDTQYF.

This chain joins TRBV27 and TRBJ1-5; 7 positions agree with TRBD1. Trimming took 5 bases from V and 2 from J; bases not matched to a gene: 9. CDR1 MNHEY and CDR2 SMNVEV come from the germline V gene (reference sequence). The CDR3 consists of 16 residues. The CDR3 DNA is TGTGCCAGCAGTCCATTCTACGACAGGGGCAATCAGCCCCAGCATTTT. This codes for CASSPFYDRGNQPQHF.

This clone was seen just once. J is TRBJ2-5 and V is TRBV6-5, with D maybe TRBD2 (5 bases). Germline loops: CDR1 MNHEY, CDR2 SVGAGI. Deletions cut 2 bases from V and 4 bases from J, with 14 bases between. CDR3 size: 15 residues. CDR3 protein: CASSYQISVGETQYF. The CDR3 nucleotides read TGTGCCAGCAGTTACCAGATTAGCGTTGGAGAGACCCAGTACTTC.

CDR3 DNA: TGCAGCGTTGAAGATCGTGTTTTCCCGAGCTATGGCTACACCTTC. It yields the protein CSVEDRVFPSYGYTF. This chain joins TRBV29-1 and TRBJ1-2; D uncertain. Germline CDR1 reads SQVTM; CDR2 reads ANQGSEA. The CDR3 has 15 residues. Trimming removed 0 bases at V and 4 bases at J, with 15 bases between.

V is TRBV15 and J is TRBJ2-7; the match to TRBD1 covers 10 bases. Germline CDR1 LNHNV, CDR2 YYDKDF (reference sequence). The CDR3 is 18 residues long. Unmatched junction bases numbered 15, after V lost 3 bases and J lost 4 bases. In nucleotides, the CDR3 is TGTGCCACCAGCAGTAGGCGGACAGGGGGGTACCTTCAGTACGAGCAGTACTTC. It translates to CATSSRRTGGYLQYEQYF.

For the CDR3, the DNA is TGTGCCAGCAGCCTGGGACTAGCGGGAGGCTCAGATACGCAGTATTTT. Protein product: CASSLGLAGGSDTQYF. The rearrangement uses TRBV7-2 and TRBJ2-3; TRBD2 matches at 15 bases. Germline CDR1 SGHTA, CDR2 FQGNSA. Trimming cost V 5 bases and J 4 bases; bases outside gene matches: 4. The CDR3 extends over 16 amino acids.

This clone has only one observation. The chain has TRBV13 and TRBJ2-5, with 9 bases lining up with TRBD1. The DNA end is more similar to TRBJ2-7, so the J call may be wrong. This CDR3 region has 17 residues. CDR1 is PRHDT and CDR2 is FYEKMQ in the germline V gene (reference sequence). The CDR3: CASSADRGEPSSYEQYF. The CDR3 DNA follows: TGTGCCAGCAGCGCGGACAGGGGCGAACCAAGCTCCTACGAGCAGTACTTC.

To note about this clone: Other DNA sequences in this sample translate to the same CDR3. This chain connects TRBV20-1 to TRBJ2-5; no firm D call. The CDR3 is 11 residues long. The germline V and J ends were trimmed by 0 bases and 5 bases, with 4 bases remaining between them. CDR1 is DFQATT and CDR2 is SNEGSKA in the germline V gene (reference sequence). CDR3: CSARDRETQYF. As DNA, the CDR3 is TGCAGTGCTAGAGATCGGGAGACCCAGTACTTC.

The rearrangement uses TRBV4-3 and TRBJ1-4; D possibly corresponds to TRBD1 (5 bases). CDR3 size: 15 residues. V was trimmed by 1 base and J by 6 bases, leaving 12 bases between them. The germline V gene has CDR1 LGHNA and CDR2 YSLEER. The CDR3 nucleotides are TGCGCCAGCAGCCAAGGTTCTGGGGGGTATGAAAAACTGTTTTTT. It specifies CASSQGSGGYEKLFF.

The rearrangement joins TRBV4-1 to TRBJ1-5; the match to TRBD1 covers 9 bases. V lost 2 bases, J lost 9 bases, and 8 bases stayed unmatched. CDR1 MGHRA and CDR2 YSYEKL come from the germline V gene. The CDR3 runs 15 residues. Here the CDR3 reads CASSQNRDREVPQHF. The CDR3 nucleotides read TGCGCCAGCAGCCAAAACCGGGACAGGGAGGTGCCCCAGCATTTT.

The J gene is TRBJ2-1, the V gene TRBV2; 11 positions agree with TRBD2. The CDR3 is 13 residues long. V shed 7 bases and J 9 bases; nucleotides not matched to a gene: 5. From germline, CDR1 is SNHLY and CDR2 FYNNEI. CDR3 residues: CASKLAGVVEQFF. In nucleotides, the CDR3 is TGTGCCAGCAAACTAGCGGGAGTGGTTGAGCAGTTCTTC.

The chain couples TRBV2 to TRBJ1-6; D is perhaps TRBD1 (6 bases). Germline V gene sequence: CDR1 SNHLY, CDR2 FYNNEI. The germline V and J ends were trimmed by 3 bases and 10 bases, with 13 bases remaining between them. The CDR3 totals 14 residues. CDR3 nucleotide sequence: TGTGCCAGCAGTGATAACAGGGCTTTCTCACCCCTCCACTTT. Protein: CASSDNRAFSPLHF.

This clone has a handful of counts. A junction boundary mismatches the germline segment, possibly from a read error. The chain links TRBV4-3 to TRBJ1-4; 7 nucleotides agree with TRBD1. Germline V gene lookup returns CDR1 LGHNA and CDR2 YSLEER. The CDR3 extends over 20 amino acids. The CDR3 is CANSQEWIILLQGINEKLFF. DNA of the CDR3: TGCGCCAACAGCCAGGAATGGATCATACTCTTACAGGGGATCAATGAAAAACTGTTTTTT.

This sequence joins TRBV29-1 and TRBJ2-1; D is undetermined. The germline CDR1 and CDR2 sequences are SQVTM and ANQGSEA. This CDR3 region has 14 residues. Trimming pared 2 bases from V and 0 bases from J, leaving 8 bases between. The CDR3 bases are TGCAGCGTTGAAATCCCGAGCTCCTACAATGAGCAGTTCTTC. This codes for CSVEIPSSYNEQFF.

The chain recombines TRBV9 with TRBJ2-7, with D uncertain. V dropped 1 base and J dropped 0 bases, with 5 bases sitting between them. The germline gives CDR1 SGDLS, CDR2 YYNGEE. The CDR3 runs to 13 residues. The CDR3 reads CASSVRGSYEQYF. CDR3 DNA: TGTGCCAGCAGCGTAAGAGGCTCCTACGAGCAGTACTTC.

V usage is TRBV5-6 and J usage is TRBJ2-7; a possible D gene is TRBD1 (5 bases). The CDR3 spans 12 residues. Germline-derived CDR1 and CDR2 are SGHDT and YYEEEE. The V and J ends lost 6 bases and 3 bases respectively, with 10 bases between them. The CDR3 region has the DNA TGTGCCAGCAACGGACAAGACTACGAGCAGTACTTC. Translating it yields CASNGQDYEQYF.